The T cell receptor (beta chain) described here comes from a study of identical twins (dated by TCRdb to 2015 to 2016). Context from the whole study: TCR alpha and beta repertoires from monozygotic twins, unrelated adults of various ages and cord blood were deep-sequenced to test whether fetal clonotypes persist. To rule out contamination, the twin experiments were replicated at different times with different library preparation protocols. Points the paper makes about the study in general: In monozygotic twins, out-of-frame TCR alpha sharing was systematically underestimated by recombination models, although the models agreed with sharing between unrelated individuals. The excess sharing between twins in beta out-of-frame sequences was weaker because fewer shared sequences reduced the signal-to-noise ratio. Zero-insertion analyses could be partly confounded by invariant T cells such as MAIT and iNKT, although diverse VJ usage argued against such confounding for most clonotypes. Compared with coincidental sharing between unrelated individuals, out-of-frame TCR alpha sequences shared between twins showed an excess of sequences with low generation probability. Abundant cord blood beta clonotypes had fewer insertions, young adult naive repertoires showed a similar but weaker trend, and memory repertoires showed no such trend. Because the same donors could not be followed over many years, the conclusions depended on cross-sectional statistical analysis.

Library construction relied on 5' RACE. Instrument used: Illumina HiSeq 2000. Template switching added a universal primer binding site, and the final cDNA carried a unique molecular identifier that allowed TCR cDNA molecules to be counted accurately. First-strand cDNA for TCR alpha and beta chains was synthesized from specific primers in the conserved constant-segment region. Each cDNA library was double barcoded, with a SMART-Mk sample barcode plus Illumina barcodes, to control for contamination. Two successive PCR steps introduced TruSeq adapter sequences along with Illumina sample barcodes. The TCR alpha and beta cDNA libraries were sequenced on the Illumina HiSeq platform using custom primers. The study's processing was this. MiGEC processed the raw reads to extract unique molecular identifiers, while MiXCR was used to determine the CDR3 positions. For each individual, recombination models were inferred using an EM algorithm with the repgenHMM and IGoR tools. Shared clonotypes were analyzed with the tcR package in R, and sharing was normalized by the product of cloneset sizes. Out-of-frame nonproductive sequences were analyzed to study raw recombination free of thymic and clonal selection effects. In-frame beta chains were kept once TCRdb had trimmed the public reads at Q25 with fastp and called clones with MiXCR. Here each entry gathers all rows of one CDR3 protein and keeps the most common genes and DNA. These V and J calls are TCRdb output, not the study's own analysis. The sample profile shows 1.5 million to 2 million distinct CDR3 sequences; about 32% of them were found once. Approximately 0.25% of the sample is held by the ten biggest clonotypes.

Cut back by 6 bases and 14 bases, the V and J ends lie 16 bases apart. From a lookup of the germline V gene, CDR1 and CDR2 are ENHRY and SYGVKD. The CDR3 runs 11 amino acids, cysteine and phenylalanine included. The CDR3 DNA has 33 bases and is translated from base 1. Concerning this clonotype: Its antigen is unknown. A much larger clone is a single base away; this may be a read error.

Every donor in the study was a healthy Caucasian. The sample consisted of cord blood. The receptor comes from a newborn girl in good health. The rearranged chain carries TRBV10-3 and TRBJ2-5; there is no confident call for the D gene. CDR3 region: CAIRQSQEHYF. The sequenced DNA: TGTGCCATCAGACAGTCTCAGGAGCACTACTTC.